These 17 T cell receptor beta chains share one sample of origin, sequenced in a study of cytomegalovirus exposure and HLA in healthy donors. This PCR relied on a set of 60 Vbeta primers and 13 Jbeta primers. Sequencing was performed with immunoSEQ multiplex PCR; in TCRdb, only in-frame clones are kept and a portion is missing. The sample yields tens of thousands of clones, less than 80% seen once. The specimen was PBMCs. The source is a boy aged 5-17 years in good health and CMV-seropositive.

The chain employs TRBV19 and TRBJ1-2, with a weak D call TRBD1 (5 bases). Germline loops: CDR1 LNHDA, CDR2 SQIVND (reference sequence). The CDR3 totals 13 residues. Trimming removed 7 bases at V and 4 bases at J, with 13 bases between. This CDR3 is CASTMDKSYGYTF. The CDR3 nucleotides are TGTGCCAGTACCATGGACAAGAGCTATGGCTACACCTTC.

This rearrangement joins TRBV6-1 to TRBJ2-2; the match to TRBD1 covers 9 bases. Germline CDR1 MNHNS, CDR2 SASEGT. J was trimmed by 7 bases and V by 6 bases; bases with no gene match: 9. CDR3 length equals 15 residues. This CDR3 reads CASRTEQGAIGELFF. The CDR3 bases are TGTGCCAGCAGAACCGAACAGGGGGCGATCGGGGAGCTGTTTTTT.

The chain uses TRBV7-2 and TRBJ2-7, with 9 bases identical to TRBD2. CDR1 SGHTA and CDR2 FQGNSA come from the germline V gene. V dropped 1 base and J dropped 3; count of bases not matched to a gene: 10. This CDR3 has 17 amino acids. The chain's CDR3 is CASSLGSGLAGSYEQYF. CDR3 coding DNA: TGTGCCAGCAGCTTAGGCTCCGGGCTAGCGGGGAGCTACGAGCAGTACTTC.

Only a few counts were recorded for this clone. The chain is built from TRBV27 and TRBJ2-7; D call uncertain. V was trimmed by 0 bases and J by 0 bases, leaving 9 bases between them. Germline assignment: CDR1 MNHEY and CDR2 SMNVEV (reference sequence). This CDR3 has 15 residues. This CDR3 is CASSLSSLSSYEQYF. The CDR3 DNA reads as TGTGCCAGCAGTTTATCGTCCCTAAGCTCCTACGAGCAGTACTTC.

The chain employs TRBV5-1 and TRBJ1-5, with 7 bases matching TRBD1. The CDR3 is 18 amino acids. The trim removed 4 bases at V and 0 bases at J, leaving 13 bases unmatched. CDR1 SGHRS and CDR2 YFSETQ come from the germline V gene. In nucleotides, the CDR3 is TGCGCCAGCAGCCCTACGGGGGGGACAGACCTTAGCAATCAGCCCCAGCATTTT. Its protein is CASSPTGGTDLSNQPQHF.

CDR3 sequence reads: CAWRPKTGLTSYEQYF. The CDR3 nucleotides are TGTGCCTGGAGACCCAAAACGGGACTAACCTCCTACGAGCAGTACTTC. V usage is TRBV30 and J usage is TRBJ2-7; 7 bases are shared with TRBD2. CDR1 and CDR2 (germline): GTSNPN, SVGIG (reference sequence). The CDR3 contains 16 residues. With 3 bases clipped from V and 0 bases from J, the junction kept 11 bases outside the gene matches.

The V gene is TRBV9, the J gene TRBJ2-3; no clear D gene. CDR1 and CDR2 (germline): SGDLS, YYNGEE. Between the trimmed V and J ends, which lost 4 bases and 6 bases, there was a span of 6 bases. The length of the CDR3 is 11 residues. The CDR3 DNA reads TGTGCCAGCAGCCCCGGGGATACGCAGTATTTT. It specifies CASSPGDTQYF.

Here the CDR3 DNA reads TGTGCCAGCAGGGTTAGTTCCAATGAGCAGTTCTTC. The encoded protein is CASRVSSNEQFF. The rearrangement uses TRBV21-1 and TRBJ2-1; the table calls TRBD2, which could not be checked here. TRBV21-1 is a pseudogene segment. CDR3 length equals 12 residues.

The rearrangement uses TRBV6-5 and TRBJ1-4; possible D gene TRBD1, 5 bases. The length of the CDR3 is 15 residues. CDR1 and CDR2 from the germline V gene are MNHEY and SVGAGI. The V and J ends lost 1 base and 5 bases respectively, with 11 bases between them. CDR3 DNA: TGTGCCAGCAGTTACTTTTCAGGGTCGAATGAAAAACTGTTTTTT. Protein product: CASSYFSGSNEKLFF.

V is TRBV27 and J is TRBJ1-2; possible D gene TRBD1, 6 bases. The CDR3 is 13 amino acids. The germline CDR1 and CDR2 sequences are MNHEY and SMNVEV (reference sequence). Trimming cost V 3 bases and J 4 bases, with 9 bases left between them. The CDR3 nucleotides are TGTGCCAGCAGTTTTGGCAGGGGCTATGGCTACACCTTC. It yields the protein CASSFGRGYGYTF.

This clone was counted a few times. This chain connects TRBV6-5 to TRBJ1-2; 9 positions match TRBD1. The CDR3 consists of 16 residues. The germline gives CDR1 MNHEY, CDR2 SVGAGI. The trim removed 2 bases at V and 2 bases at J, leaving 6 bases unmatched. CDR3: CASSYHYRGRNYGYTF. The CDR3 DNA reads TGTGCCAGCAGTTACCACTACAGGGGGCGCAACTATGGCTACACCTTC.

J is TRBJ1-2 and V is TRBV30; D is unresolved. The CDR3 has 13 residues. The germline gives CDR1 GTSNPN, CDR2 SVGIG (reference sequence). V was shortened by 2 bases and J by 3 bases, with 10 bases between the two germline ends. This chain's CDR3 is CAWSPQEDYGYTF. CDR3 bases: TGTGCCTGGAGTCCCCAGGAGGACTATGGCTACACCTTC.

This clone was detected a few times. The chain joins TRBV19 to TRBJ1-4; D not certain. The CDR3 length is 16 residues. The V and J ends lost 5 bases and 6 bases respectively, with 19 bases between them. Germline V gene lookup returns CDR1 LNHDA and CDR2 SQIVND (reference sequence). CDR3 DNA: TGTGCCAGTAGTGTATCAGCGAGGCAGCCACATGAAAAACTGTTTTTT. Translated, it gives CASSVSARQPHEKLFF.

Notes on this clone: Germline and junction disagree at one end, which may indicate a read error. V gene TRBV4-2 combines with J gene TRBJ1-2, with TRBD1 matching 7 bases. Germline V gene data show CDR1 as LGHNA and CDR2 as YNFKEQ. The CDR3 extends over 17 amino acids. CDR3 loop: CASSPNTYDRANYGYPF. CDR3 sequence (DNA): TGTGCCAGCAGCCCGAACACGTACGACAGGGCTAACTATGGCTACCCCTTC.

The CDR3: CAWTGWGGTYNEQFF. CDR3 nucleotides: TGTGCCTGGACCGGGTGGGGGGGTACCTACAATGAGCAGTTCTTC. The V gene is TRBV30, the J gene TRBJ2-1; 7 bases match TRBD2. Germline V CDR1 and CDR2: GTSNPN, SVGIG (reference sequence). This CDR3 has 15 amino acids. Trimming took 4 bases from V and 2 from J; bases not matched to a gene: 8.

This chain joins TRBV30 and TRBJ1-1; tentative D call: TRBD1 (5 bases). V gave up 3 bases and J gave up 0 bases, with 8 bases separating them. This CDR3 is 13 amino acids long. Per germline, CDR1 GTSNPN and CDR2 SVGIG (reference sequence). The CDR3 nucleotides are TGTGCCTGGAGCGCAGGGTTGAACACTGAAGCTTTCTTT. Encoded protein: CAWSAGLNTEAFF.

The rearrangement joins TRBV4-1 to TRBJ1-4; D is unclear. This CDR3 has 14 amino acids. Germline-derived CDR1 and CDR2 are MGHRA and YSYEKL. V shed 3 bases and J shed 6 bases, with 11 bases lying between them. CDR3 sequence: CASSHNAEDEKLFF. The CDR3 region has the DNA TGCGCCAGCAGCCATAACGCTGAGGATGAAAAACTGTTTTTT.